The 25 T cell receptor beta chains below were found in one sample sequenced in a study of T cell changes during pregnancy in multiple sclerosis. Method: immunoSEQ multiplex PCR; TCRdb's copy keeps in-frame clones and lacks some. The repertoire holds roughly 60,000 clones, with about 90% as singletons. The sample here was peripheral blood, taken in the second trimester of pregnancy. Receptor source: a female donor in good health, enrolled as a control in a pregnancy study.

The CDR3 reads CASSRSGNTGELFF. In DNA, the CDR3 is TGTGCCAGCAGTCGGAGCGGGAACACCGGGGAGCTGTTTTTT. This chain links TRBV6-5 with TRBJ2-2; a weak D match, TRBD2 (5 bases). CDR3 length equals 14 residues. The V gene lost 5 bases and the J gene lost 1 base, with 8 bases spanning the gap. Germline V CDR1 and CDR2: MNHEY, SVGAGI.

For the CDR3, the DNA is TGTGCCAGCAGCCCTGGACAGTTCGGGGAGACCCAGTACTTC. This translates into CASSPGQFGETQYF. The genes are TRBV7-2 and TRBJ2-5; perhaps TRBD1 as D (6 bases). Germline V gene sequence: CDR1 SGHTA, CDR2 FQGNSA. This CDR3 contains 14 residues. Trimming shortened V by 5 bases and J by 5 bases, and 15 bases separated the two germline ends. The whole variable domain, filled in from reference TRBV7-2 and TRBJ2-5, reads GAGVSQSPSNKVTEKGKDVELRCDPISGHTALYWYRQSLGQGLEFLIYFQGNSAPDKSGLPSDRFSAERTGGSVSTLTIQRTQQEDSAVYLCASSPGQFGETQYFGPGTRLLVL.

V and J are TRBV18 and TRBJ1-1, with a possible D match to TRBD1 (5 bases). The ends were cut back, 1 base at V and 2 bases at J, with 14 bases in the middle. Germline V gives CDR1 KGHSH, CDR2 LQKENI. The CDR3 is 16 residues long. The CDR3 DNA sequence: TGTGCCAGCTCACCACGCGGGATATGGGGCAACACTGAAGCTTTCTTT. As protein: CASSPRGIWGNTEAFF.

CDR3 loop: CASSPAGEAFF. DNA for the CDR3: TGTGCCAGCTCACCGGCAGGGGAAGCTTTCTTT. This chain joins TRBV18 and TRBJ1-1; TRBD1 is a possible D gene (5 bases). This CDR3 has 11 amino acids. The ends were cut back, 3 bases at V and 8 bases at J, with 7 bases in the middle. From germline, CDR1 is KGHSH and CDR2 LQKENI.

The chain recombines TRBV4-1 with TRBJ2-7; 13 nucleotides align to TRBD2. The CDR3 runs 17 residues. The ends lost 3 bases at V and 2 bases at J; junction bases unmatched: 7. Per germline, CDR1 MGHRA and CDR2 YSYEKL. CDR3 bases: TGCGCCAGCAGCCACATGGGGACTAGCGGGAAAACCTACGAGCAGTACTTC. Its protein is CASSHMGTSGKTYEQYF.

The CDR3 reads CASSFQGWGTGELFF. CDR3 DNA: TGTGCCAGCAGTTTCCAGGGGTGGGGCACCGGGGAGCTGTTTTTT. This rearrangement joins TRBV27 to TRBJ2-2, with a tentative D call TRBD1 (6 bases). V was shortened by 3 bases and J by 4 bases, with 12 bases between the two germline ends. The CDR3 sequence is 15 residues long. Germline V CDR1 and CDR2: MNHEY, SMNVEV (reference sequence).

The CDR3 loop reads CASSYSGGTSSYEQYF. The CDR3 bases are TGTGCCAGCAGTTACTCCGGGGGGACTAGCTCCTACGAGCAGTACTTC. The chain recombines TRBV6-6 with TRBJ2-7, with 8 bases identical to TRBD2. Germline loops: CDR1 MNHNY, CDR2 SVGAGI (reference sequence). The CDR3 is 16 amino acids. V lost 0 bases, J lost 0 bases, and 4 bases stayed unmatched.

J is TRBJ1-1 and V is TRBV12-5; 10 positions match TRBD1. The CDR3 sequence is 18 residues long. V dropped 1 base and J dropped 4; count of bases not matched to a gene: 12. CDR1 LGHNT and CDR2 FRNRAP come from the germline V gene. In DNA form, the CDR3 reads TGTGCTAGTGGTTTGGCGGCCGGGACAGGGGATGCGGGCACTGAAGCTTTCTTT. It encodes CASGLAAGTGDAGTEAFF.

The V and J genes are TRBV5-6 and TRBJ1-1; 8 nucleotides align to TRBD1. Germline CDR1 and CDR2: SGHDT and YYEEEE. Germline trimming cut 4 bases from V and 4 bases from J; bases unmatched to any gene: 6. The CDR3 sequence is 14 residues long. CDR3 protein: CASSPGQGGTEAFF. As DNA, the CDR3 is TGTGCCAGCAGCCCCGGACAGGGTGGCACTGAAGCTTTCTTT.

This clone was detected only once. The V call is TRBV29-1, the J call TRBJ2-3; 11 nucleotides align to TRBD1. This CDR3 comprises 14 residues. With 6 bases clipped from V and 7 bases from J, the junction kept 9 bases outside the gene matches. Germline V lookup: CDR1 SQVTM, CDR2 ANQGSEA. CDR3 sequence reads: CSVFGQGALHTQYF. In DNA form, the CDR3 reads TGCAGCGTATTTGGACAGGGGGCGCTTCATACGCAGTATTTT.

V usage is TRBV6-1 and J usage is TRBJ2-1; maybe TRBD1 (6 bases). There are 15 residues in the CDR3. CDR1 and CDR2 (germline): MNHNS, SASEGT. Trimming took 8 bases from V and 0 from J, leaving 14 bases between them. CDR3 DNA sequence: TGTGCCAGCGGCGACAGGCCCCTCTCCTACAATGAGCAGTTCTTC. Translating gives CASGDRPLSYNEQFF.

CDR3 DNA sequence: TGTGCCAGCAGTATGACAGGGCTGGGCAATGAGCAGTTCTTC. It yields the protein CASSMTGLGNEQFF. The V gene is TRBV6-1, the J gene TRBJ2-1; TRBD1 matches 7 bases. The CDR3 covers 14 residues. J lost 6 bases, V lost 5 bases, and 7 bases had no gene match. Germline CDR1 is MNHNS and CDR2 is SASEGT.

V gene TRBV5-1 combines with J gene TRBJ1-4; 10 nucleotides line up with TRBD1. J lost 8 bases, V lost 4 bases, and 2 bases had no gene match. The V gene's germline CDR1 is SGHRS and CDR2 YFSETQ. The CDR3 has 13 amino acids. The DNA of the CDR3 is TGCGCCAGCAGCCGGGGACAGGGGGAAAAACTGTTTTTT. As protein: CASSRGQGEKLFF. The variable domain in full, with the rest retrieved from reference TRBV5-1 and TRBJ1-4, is KAGVTQTPRYLIKTRGQQVTLSCSPISGHRSVSWYQQTPGQGLQFLFEYFSETQRNKGNFPGRFSGRQFSNSRSEMNVSTLELGDSALYLCASSRGQGEKLFFGSGTQLSVL.

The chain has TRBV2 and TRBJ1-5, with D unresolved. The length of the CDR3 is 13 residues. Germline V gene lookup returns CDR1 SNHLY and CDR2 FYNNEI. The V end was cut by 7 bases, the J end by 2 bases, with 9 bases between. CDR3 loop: CASTTSGNQPQHF. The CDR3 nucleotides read TGTGCCAGCACGACATCGGGCAATCAGCCCCAGCATTTT.

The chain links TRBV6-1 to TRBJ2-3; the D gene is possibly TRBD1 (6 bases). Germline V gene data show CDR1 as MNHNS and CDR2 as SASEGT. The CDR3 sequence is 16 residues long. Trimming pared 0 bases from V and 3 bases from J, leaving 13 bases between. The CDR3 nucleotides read TGTGCCAGCAGTGAAGCAGGGGGACGTCGGACAGATACGCAGTATTTT. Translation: CASSEAGGRRTDTQYF.

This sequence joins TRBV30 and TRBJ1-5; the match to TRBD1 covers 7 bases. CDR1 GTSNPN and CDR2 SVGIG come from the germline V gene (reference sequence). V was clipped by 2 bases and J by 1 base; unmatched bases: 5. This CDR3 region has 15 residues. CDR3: CAWSRDRVSNQPQHF. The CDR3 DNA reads TGTGCCTGGAGTCGCGACAGGGTGAGCAATCAGCCCCAGCATTTT.

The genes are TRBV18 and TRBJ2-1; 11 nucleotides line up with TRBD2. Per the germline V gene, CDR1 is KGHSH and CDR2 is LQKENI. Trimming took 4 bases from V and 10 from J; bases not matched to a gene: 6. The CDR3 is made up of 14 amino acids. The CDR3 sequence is CASSLRLAGIEQFF. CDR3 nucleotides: TGTGCCAGCTCACTCAGACTAGCGGGAATCGAGCAGTTCTTC.

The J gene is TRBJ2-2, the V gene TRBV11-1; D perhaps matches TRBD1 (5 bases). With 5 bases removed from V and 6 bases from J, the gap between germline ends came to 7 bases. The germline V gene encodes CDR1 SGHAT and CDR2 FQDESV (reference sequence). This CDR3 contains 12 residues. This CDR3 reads CASSVGPGELFF. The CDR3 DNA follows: TGTGCCAGCAGCGTGGGGCCCGGGGAGCTGTTTTTT.

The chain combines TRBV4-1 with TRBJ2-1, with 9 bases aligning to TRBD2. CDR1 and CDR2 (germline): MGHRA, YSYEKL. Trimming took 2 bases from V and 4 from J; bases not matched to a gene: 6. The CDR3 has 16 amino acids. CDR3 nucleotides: TGCGCCAGCAGCCAAACCGCGGGGGGGGTATACAATGAGCAGTTCTTC. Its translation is CASSQTAGGVYNEQFF.

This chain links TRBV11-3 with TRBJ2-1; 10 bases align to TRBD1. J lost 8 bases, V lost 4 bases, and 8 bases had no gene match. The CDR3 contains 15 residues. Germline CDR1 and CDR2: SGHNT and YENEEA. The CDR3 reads CASSWGGQGGDEQFF. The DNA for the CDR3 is TGTGCCAGCAGCTGGGGTGGACAGGGGGGCGATGAGCAGTTCTTC.

The CDR3 loop reads CASMAGGSRDEQFF. CDR3 sequence (DNA): TGCGCCAGCATGGCGGGGGGTTCCCGGGATGAGCAGTTCTTC. The rearrangement uses TRBV10-1 and TRBJ2-1, with 8 bases aligning to TRBD2. Per the germline V gene, CDR1 is WNHNN and CDR2 is SYGVQD (reference sequence). The CDR3 loop spans 14 amino acids. Losses at the gene ends were 7 bases for V and 8 bases for J; bases not matched to a gene: 10.

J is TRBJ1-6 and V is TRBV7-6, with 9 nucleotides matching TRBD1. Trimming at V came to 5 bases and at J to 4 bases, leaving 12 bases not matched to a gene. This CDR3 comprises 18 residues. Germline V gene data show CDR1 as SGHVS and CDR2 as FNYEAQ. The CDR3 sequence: CASSQVGQGRGYNSPLHF. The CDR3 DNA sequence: TGTGCCAGCAGCCAAGTGGGACAGGGTCGGGGTTATAATTCACCCCTCCACTTT.

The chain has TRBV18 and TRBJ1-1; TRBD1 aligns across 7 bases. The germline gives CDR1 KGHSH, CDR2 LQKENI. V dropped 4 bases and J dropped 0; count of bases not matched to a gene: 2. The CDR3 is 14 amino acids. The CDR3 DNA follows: TGTGCCAGCTCACATGGACAGGTGAACACTGAAGCTTTCTTT. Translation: CASSHGQVNTEAFF. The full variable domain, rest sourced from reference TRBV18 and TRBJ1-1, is NAGVMQNPRHLVRRRGQEARLRCSPMKGHSHVYWYRQLPEEGLKFMVYLQKENIIDESGMPKERFSAEFPKEGPSILRIQQVVRGDSAAYFCASSHGQVNTEAFFGQGTRLTVV.

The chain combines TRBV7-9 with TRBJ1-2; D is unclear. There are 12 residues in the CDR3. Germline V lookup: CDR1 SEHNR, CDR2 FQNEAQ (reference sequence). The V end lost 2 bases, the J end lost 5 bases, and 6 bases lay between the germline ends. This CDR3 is CASSLRDYGYTF. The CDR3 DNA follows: TGTGCCAGCAGCTTACGGGATTATGGCTACACCTTC.

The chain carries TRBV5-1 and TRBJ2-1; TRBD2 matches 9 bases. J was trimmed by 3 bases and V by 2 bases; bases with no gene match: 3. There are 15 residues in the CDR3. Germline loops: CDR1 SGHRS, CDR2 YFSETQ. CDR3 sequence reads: CASSLAGGIYNEQFF. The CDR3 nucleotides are TGCGCCAGCAGCTTAGCGGGGGGCATCTACAATGAGCAGTTCTTC.